This T cell receptor beta chain was sequenced for a study of PD-L1 blockade in urothelial cancer. Germline V CDR1 and CDR2: SGHRS, YFSETQ. This CDR3 has 15 amino acids. V lost 5 bases and J lost 0; bases outside the gene matches: 3. Sequencing was performed with immunoSEQ multiplex PCR; in TCRdb, only in-frame clones are kept and a portion is missing. The table has 60,000 or so clones, roughly 82% seen once. In this sample, this clone turned up a few times. This sequence originates from a man between 65 and 85 years old with urothelial cancer. The source was PBMCs, collected around atezolizumab (anti-PD-L1) treatment. The V and J genes are TRBV5-1 and TRBJ1-3, with 9 bases fitting TRBD1. The CDR3 nucleotides read TGCGCCAGCAGTCGGGGACAGGGCTCTGGAAACACCATATATTTT. It yields the protein CASSRGQGSGNTIYF.